This TCR beta chain was identified in a study of vaccination effects on CD4 cells after COVID-19. Study in general: The study obtained samples from a couple of convalescent patients 16 days and one week before vaccination. Cultivation was performed at two million PBMC per well with 9 to 10 IU/ml IL-2 and about 9.6 ug/ml peptides added. Overall study findings and caveats: Relatively few convalescent patients took part in the study, which had no early post-infection timepoints.

Data came from immunoSEQ multiplex PCR; TCRdb stores just in-frame clones and leaves some out. This sample has around 50,000 clones, with 70% to 80% found just once. The V gene's germline CDR1 is SGHAT and CDR2 FQNNGV. The CDR3 has 14 amino acids. V gave up 0 bases and J gave up 5 bases, with 11 bases separating them. Culture proceeded for 10 days, and CD4+ T cells were then isolated. In the case of this clone: Antigen specificity is unknown.

The chain joins TRBV11-2 to TRBJ2-7, with D unresolved. The specimen was CD4+ T cells from PBMCs cultured without peptide, collected before COVID-19 vaccination. This clonotype was obtained from a human donor who had a prior SARS-CoV-2 infection. For the CDR3, the DNA is TGTGCCAGCAGCTTAGATTTACTGCCCCACGAGCAGTACTTC. Residues: CASSLDLLPHEQYF.